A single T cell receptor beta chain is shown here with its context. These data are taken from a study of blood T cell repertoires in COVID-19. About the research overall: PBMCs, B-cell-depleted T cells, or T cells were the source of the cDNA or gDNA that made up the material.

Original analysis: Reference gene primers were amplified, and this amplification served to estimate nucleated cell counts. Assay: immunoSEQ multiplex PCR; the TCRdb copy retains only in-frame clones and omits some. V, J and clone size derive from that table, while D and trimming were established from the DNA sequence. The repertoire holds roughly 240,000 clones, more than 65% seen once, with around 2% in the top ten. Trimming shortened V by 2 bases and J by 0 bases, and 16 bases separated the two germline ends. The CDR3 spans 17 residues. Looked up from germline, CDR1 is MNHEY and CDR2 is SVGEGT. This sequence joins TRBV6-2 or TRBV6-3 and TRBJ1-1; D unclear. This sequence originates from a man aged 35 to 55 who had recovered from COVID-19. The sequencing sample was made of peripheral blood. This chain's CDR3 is CASSYVRQDSLNTEAFF. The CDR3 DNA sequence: TGTGCCAGCAGTTACGTTCGGCAGGACTCTCTGAACACTGAAGCTTTCTTT.